This TCR beta chain was found in a study of T-cell memory formation after mild COVID-19. Overall study context: Largely, the TCR clusters proved donor specific. Findings of the study overall: There was a balanced CD4/CD8 profile in clones contracting day 15 to 85, and later expanders leaned CD4+. Mainly CM and EM harbored the contracting CD4+ clones; mainly EMRA harbored the CD8+ ones.

As regards this clonotype: Its specificity is not known. The junction departs from the called germline gene at one end, perhaps through a read error.

A 5'RACE reaction primed in the constant segment made cDNA libraries of TCR alpha and TCR beta, and these carried sample barcodes and UMIs. TCRdb redid the calling of the 5' RACE reads with MiXCR, one entry per CDR3 protein. In the table there are approximately 440,000 distinct CDR3 sequences, 20% of which are singletons. This CDR3 has 14 amino acids. Germline V lookup: CDR1 DFQATT, CDR2 SNEGSKA (reference sequence). The receptor comes from an adult woman who had mild COVID-19 (a few samples of this study predate the infection). Cell type and time point are not known. Sequencing was carried out using PBMCs or a T cell subset sorted from them (not recorded which). This chain connects TRBV20-1 to TRBJ1-1; 8 bases line up with TRBD1. This CDR3 is CSARDQGARTEAFF. The CDR3 bases are TGCAGTGCTCGAGACCAGGGGGCGCGCACTGAAGCTTTCTTT.